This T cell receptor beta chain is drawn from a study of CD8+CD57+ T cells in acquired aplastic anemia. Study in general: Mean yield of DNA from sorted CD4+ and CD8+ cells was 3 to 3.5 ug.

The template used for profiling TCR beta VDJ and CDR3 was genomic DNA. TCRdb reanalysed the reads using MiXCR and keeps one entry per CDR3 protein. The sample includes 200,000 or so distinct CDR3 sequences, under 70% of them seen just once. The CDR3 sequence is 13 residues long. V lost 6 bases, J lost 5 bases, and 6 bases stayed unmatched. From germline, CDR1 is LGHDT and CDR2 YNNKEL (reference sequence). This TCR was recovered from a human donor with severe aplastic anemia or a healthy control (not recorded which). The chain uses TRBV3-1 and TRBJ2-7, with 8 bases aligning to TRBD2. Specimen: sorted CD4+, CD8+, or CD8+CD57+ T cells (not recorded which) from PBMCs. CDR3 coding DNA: TGTGCCAGCAGTCGCGGACTAGCTAACGAGCAGTACTTC. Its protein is CASSRGLANEQYF.